This T cell receptor beta chain was profiled in a study of metastatic and nonmetastatic thyroid tumors. Whole-study context: Comparison of repertoires was carried out across blood and tumor or nodule tissue from malignant and benign thyroid patients.

Notes on this clone: Its target is not known.

Original data processing: Building a distant-metastasis classifier for papillary thyroid cancer drew on CDR3 differences across clinicopathological groups. TCRdb reprocessed the PCR reads using MiXCR. These V and J calls derive from TCRdb rather than the authors' analysis. The sample comprises 45,000 to 50,000 clones, roughly a fifth of which are singletons, and roughly 3.8% rests with the top ten. Patients underwent thyroid surgery, and none had received any treatment before it. Study-wide points: Benign nodules reportedly had significantly lower TCR beta diversity than malignant thyroid tumors in blood and tumor.

This CDR3 region has 13 residues. Germline V gives CDR1 LGHDT, CDR2 YNNKEL (reference sequence). V shed 4 bases and J shed 5 bases, with 11 bases lying between them. The receptor comes from a male donor with papillary thyroid cancer or a benign thyroid nodule (not recorded which). Some clones in this sample may be carry-over from other donors' samples. The genes are TRBV3-1 and TRBJ1-2; D is perhaps TRBD1 (5 bases). Sequenced material: blood. The DNA of the CDR3 is TGTGCCAGCAGCCGCCAGGGTGGTTATGGCTACACCTTC. Its translation: CASSRQGGYGYTF.